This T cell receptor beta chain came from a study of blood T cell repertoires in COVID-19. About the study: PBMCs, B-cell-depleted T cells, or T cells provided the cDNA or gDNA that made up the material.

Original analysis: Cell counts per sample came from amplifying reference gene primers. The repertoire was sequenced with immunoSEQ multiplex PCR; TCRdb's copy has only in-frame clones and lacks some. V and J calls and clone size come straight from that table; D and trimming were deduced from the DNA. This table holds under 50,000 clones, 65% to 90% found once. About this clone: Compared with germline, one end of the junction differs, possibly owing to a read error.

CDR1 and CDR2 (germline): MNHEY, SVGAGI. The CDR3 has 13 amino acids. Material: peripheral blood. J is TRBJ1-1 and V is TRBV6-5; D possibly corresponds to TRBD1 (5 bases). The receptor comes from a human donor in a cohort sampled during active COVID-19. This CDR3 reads CASTYGQNTEAFF. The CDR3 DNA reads TGTGCCAGCACTTACGGACAGAACACTGAAGCTTTCTTT.